A selection of T cell receptor beta chains follows, all from one sample in a study of CD8+CD57+ T cells in acquired aplastic anemia. In TCRdb, the reads were re-called with MiXCR into one record per CDR3 protein. This sample has roughly 280,000 distinct CDR3 sequences, with approximately 60% found just once. What was sequenced was sorted CD4+, CD8+, or CD8+CD57+ T cells (not recorded which) from PBMCs. The receptors derive from a human donor with aplastic anemia. The CDR3 runs from the conserved cysteine through the conserved F or W. D genes are given only for firm matches. Clone sizes are given selectively: once, few, many, or a class where the clone is expanded.

size | D | J | V | CDR3 | DNA
. | TRBD1 | TRBJ2-7 | TRBV7-8 | CASSLEATGGREQYF | TGTGCCAGCAGCTTAGAGGCGACAGGGGGCCGCGAGCAGTACTTC
. | . | TRBJ2-2 | TRBV11-1 | CASSSPGQSPYEQYFGELFF | .
. | TRBD1 | TRBJ1-4 | TRBV5-4 | CASSFRDREELFF | TGTGCCAGCAGCTTCCGGGACAGGGAGGAACTGTTTTTT
few | . | TRBJ2-5 | TRBV18 | CASSPPGAPETQYF | TGTGCCAGCTCACCACCGGGGGCCCCGGAGACCCAGTACTTC
. | . | TRBJ1-1 | TRBV7-6 | CASSFPSGRLNTEAFF | TGTGCCAGCAGCTTTCCCTCCGGTAGGCTGAACACTGAAGCTTTCTTT
. | . | TRBJ2-6 | TRBV7-9 | CASSRGGGNASGANVLTF | TGTGCCAGCAGCAGAGGGGGGGGCAACGCATCTGGGGCCAACGTCCTGACTTTC
. | . | TRBJ2-5 | TRBV2 | CASSDGRAYQETQYF | TGTGCCAGCAGTGACGGCAGGGCGTACCAAGAGACCCAGTACTTC
. | . | TRBJ1-1 | TRBV20-1 | CSARAGETEAFF | TGCAGTGCTAGAGCAGGGGAAACTGAAGCTTTCTTT
. | TRBD2 | TRBJ2-1 | TRBV20-1 | CSARRTGRMDNEQFF | TGCAGTGCTAGGCGGACCGGGAGGATGGACAATGAGCAGTTCTTC
. | TRBD2 | TRBJ2-7 | TRBV7-9 | CASSLSLGDYYEQYF | TGTGCCAGCAGCTTAAGTCTGGGGGACTACTACGAGCAGTATTTC
once | . | TRBJ1-3 | TRBV14 | CASSQERAGPVSGNTIYF | TGTGCCAGCAGCCAAGAAAGGGCAGGTCCCGTCTCTGGAAACACCATATATTTT
. | . | TRBJ2-3 | TRBV7-8 | CASNPTRVPTDTQYF | TGTGCCAGCAACCCAACAAGAGTCCCCACAGATACGCAGTATTTT
many | TRBD2 | TRBJ2-5 | TRBV19 | CASSMRERETQYF | TGTGCCAGTAGTATGCGGGAGCGGGAGACCCAGTACTTC
few | . | TRBJ2-2 | TRBV7-9 | CASKPSAANTGELFF | TGTGCCAGCAAACCTAGCGCCGCGAACACCGGGGAGCTGTTTTTT
many | TRBD2 | TRBJ2-5 | TRBV11-2 | CASSSRLAGTETQYF | TGTGCCAGCAGCTCGAGACTAGCGGGGACAGAGACCCAGTACTTC
. | TRBD2 | TRBJ2-7 | TRBV7-2 | CASSLSGEGQYF | TGTGCCAGCAGCTTGAGCGGGGAAGGGCAGTACTTC
. | . | TRBJ2-7 | TRBV11-2 | CASSLDKTRSYEQYF | TGTGCCAGCAGCTTAGATAAGACGCGCTCCTACGAGCAGTACTTC
once | . | TRBJ2-1 | TRBV10-2 | CASRVAAGPYNEQFF | TGCGCCAGCAGGGTAGCAGCGGGCCCATACAATGAGCAGTTCTTC
. | . | TRBJ2-1 | TRBV20-1 | CSAPLASSYNEQFF | TGCAGTGCTCCGCTAGCGAGCTCCTACAATGAGCAGTTCTTC
many | . | TRBJ2-2 | TRBV9 | CASSVSGLANTGELFF | TGTGCCAGCAGCGTATCAGGGTTAGCGAACACCGGGGAGCTGTTTTTT
. | . | TRBJ1-2 | TRBV12-3/TRBV12-4 | CASRWGKDYGYTF | TGTGCCAGCAGATGGGGGAAAGACTATGGCTACACCTTC
. | TRBD1 | TRBJ2-3 | TRBV24-1 | CATSDTRTGDVTDTQYF | TGTGCCACCAGTGACACTCGGACAGGGGATGTGACAGATACGCAGTATTTT
many | . | TRBJ2-7 | TRBV5-1 | CASSIGGAGTYGYEQYF | TGCGCCAGCAGCATTGGGGGTGCTGGGACCTACGGCTACGAGCAGTACTTC
few | TRBD1 | TRBJ2-3 | TRBV7-9 | CASSLGQGGTDTQYF | TGTGCCAGCAGCTTAGGACAGGGAGGCACAGATACGCAGTATTTT
many | TRBD1 | TRBJ1-1 | TRBV9 | CASSPGPGGEAFF | TGTGCCAGCAGCCCCGGACCAGGGGGTGAAGCTTTCTTT
few | TRBD1 | TRBJ1-1 | TRBV9 | CASSAGQGAAEAFF | TGTGCCAGCAGCGCCGGACAGGGGGCAGCTGAAGCTTTCTTT
. | TRBD1 | TRBJ2-5 | TRBV15 | CATSRERQGVVETQYF | TGTGCCACCAGCAGAGAAAGACAGGGAGTGGTAGAGACCCAGTACTTC
many | . | TRBJ2-2 | TRBV9 | CASSPLLAAMNTGELFF | TGTGCCAGCAGCCCCCTGCTAGCCGCAATGAACACCGGGGAGCTGTTTTTT
. | TRBD1 | TRBJ2-5 | TRBV4-2 | CASSYPNRGPIQETQYF | TGTGCCAGCAGCTACCCGAACAGGGGGCCCATCCAAGAGACCCAGTACTTC
many | . | TRBJ2-3 | TRBV5-1 | CASSSIRGGTDTQYF | TGCGCCAGCAGCTCCATCCGGGGAGGCACAGATACGCAGTATTTT
many | . | TRBJ1-2 | TRBV12-3/TRBV12-4 | CASSFAVSGGGYTF | TGTGCCAGCAGCTTTGCGGTGTCTGGTGGTGGCTACACCTTC
many | TRBD1 | TRBJ2-7 | TRBV5-1 | CASSLAGQGIYEQYF | TGCGCCAGCAGCCTGGCGGGACAGGGGATCTACGAGCAGTACTTC
. | TRBD2 | TRBJ2-3 | TRBV5-4 | CASSLGGGLAGHTQYF | TGTGCCAGCAGCTTGGGGGGGGGACTAGCGGGACATACGCAGTATTTT
many | TRBD1 | TRBJ1-1 | TRBV12-3/TRBV12-4 | CASSFYGQGDPFF | TGTGCCAGCAGTTTTTACGGACAGGGGGATCCTTTCTTT
. | . | TRBJ1-6 | TRBV25-1 | CASSEPRAQGAALHF | TGTGCCAGCAGTGAACCAAGGGCTCAAGGAGCAGCCCTCCACTTT
many | . | TRBJ1-5 | TRBV4-2 | CASSQDGQTRNQPQHF | TGTGCCAGCAGCCAAGATGGACAGACGAGGAATCAGCCCCAGCATTTT
. | . | TRBJ2-7 | TRBV10-3 | CAISESVTLSPEQYF | TGTGCCATCAGTGAGTCGGTAACACTGTCCCCCGAGCAGTACTTC
. | . | TRBJ2-1 | TRBV7-3 | CASSRAGGANNEQFF | TGTGCCAGCAGCCGGGCGGGTGGGGCAAACAATGAGCAGTTCTTC
. | . | TRBJ1-1 | TRBV19 | CASRTDQGTEAFF | TGTGCCAGTAGGACGGATCAGGGCACTGAAGCTTTCTTT
few | . | TRBJ2-1 | TRBV15 | CATSRPEGAYEQFF | TGTGCCACCAGCAGACCTGAGGGTGCCTATGAGCAGTTCTTC
few | . | TRBJ1-1 | TRBV19 | CASTLPGVNTEAFF | TGTGCCAGTACCTTACCCGGGGTGAACACTGAAGCTTTCTTT
few | TRBD1 | TRBJ2-3 | TRBV10-3 | CAISDTGVGTDTQYF | TGTGCCATCAGTGATACAGGGGTTGGAACAGATACGCAGTATTTT
. | TRBD1 | TRBJ2-2 | TRBV10-3 | CAISESRTGLELFF | TGTGCCATCAGTGAGTCTCGGACAGGGCTCGAGCTGTTTTTT
. | . | TRBJ2-3 | TRBV19 | CASSITSSTDTQYF | TGTGCCAGTAGTATAACCTCCAGCACAGATACGCAGTATTTT
. | . | TRBJ1-6 | TRBV6-6 | CASSGEGGDSPLHF | TGTGCCAGCAGTGGGGAGGGGGGGGATTCACCCCTCCACTTT
. | TRBD1 | TRBJ2-2 | TRBV19 | CASSVGQGRGELFF | TGTGCCAGTAGTGTTGGACAGGGACGGGGGGAGCTGTTTTTT
few | . | TRBJ2-1 | TRBV24-1 | CATSRSYNEQFF | TGTGCCACCAGTCGCAGCTACAATGAGCAGTTCTTC
once | TRBD2 | TRBJ2-1 | TRBV2 | CASLRESSYNEQFF | TGTGCCAGCCTGCGGGAGAGCTCCTACAATGAGCAGTTCTTC
. | TRBD1 | TRBJ2-7 | TRBV11-2 | CASSSPGGIGSYEQYF | TGTGCCAGCAGCTCTCCAGGGGGTATAGGTTCCTACGAGCAGTACTTC
many | . | TRBJ2-5 | TRBV28 | CASSLTRETQYF | TGTGCCAGCAGTTTAACGCGGGAGACCCAGTACTTC
. | . | TRBJ2-1 | TRBV20-1 | CSAAEGGGVNEQFF | TGCAGTGCGGCGGAGGGGGGAGGGGTCAATGAGCAGTTCTTC
. | . | TRBJ2-2 | TRBV9 | CASSGQITGELFF | TGTGCCAGCAGCGGACAAATCACCGGGGAGCTGTTCTTT